This is a list of T cell receptor beta chains from one sample in a study of cytomegalovirus exposure and HLA in healthy donors. Assay used: immunoSEQ multiplex PCR; TCRdb lists only in-frame clones, some missing. The sample lists roughly 130,000 clones; around 70% were seen once. The sequenced sample consisted of PBMCs. These receptor sequences come from a woman in her forties in good health and CMV-seropositive. The CDR3 runs from the conserved cysteine through the conserved F or W. Fields, in order: D gene, V gene, CDR3 length, clone size, J gene, CDR3 protein, CDR3 DNA. The D gene is left open where the match is weak. Clone size is given for some rows only: seen once, a few or many times, or a class if the clone is expanded.

D gene: .
V gene: TRBV28
CDR3 length: 16
clone size: .
J gene: TRBJ2-7
CDR3 protein: CASSSPGLAKTYEQYF
CDR3 DNA: TGTGCCAGCAGTTCTCCCGGACTCGCAAAAACCTACGAGCAGTACTTC

D gene: .
V gene: TRBV21-1
CDR3 length: 14
clone size: few
J gene: TRBJ1-5
CDR3 protein: CASSSRRGGQPQHF
CDR3 DNA: TGTGCCAGCAGCTCCCGGCGGGGGGGTCAGCCCCAGCATTTT

D gene: .
V gene: TRBV5-4
CDR3 length: 17
clone size: .
J gene: TRBJ2-2
CDR3 protein: CASSPSGGLGNTGELFF
CDR3 DNA: TGTGCCAGCAGCCCCTCAGGTGGGCTGGGGAACACCGGGGAGCTGTTTTTT

D gene: TRBD1
V gene: TRBV30
CDR3 length: 14
clone size: .
J gene: TRBJ1-2
CDR3 protein: CAWSVTGGYYGYTF
CDR3 DNA: TGTGCCTGGAGTGTAACAGGGGGTTACTATGGCTACACCTTC

D gene: .
V gene: TRBV6-6
CDR3 length: 14
clone size: few
J gene: TRBJ1-1
CDR3 protein: CASNPQGWDTEAFF
CDR3 DNA: TGTGCCAGCAACCCACAGGGTTGGGACACTGAAGCTTTCTTT

D gene: .
V gene: TRBV28
CDR3 length: 16
clone size: .
J gene: TRBJ1-2
CDR3 protein: CASSGGGRSGMYGYTF
CDR3 DNA: TGTGCCAGCAGCGGGGGGGGGCGCTCAGGAATGTATGGCTACACCTTC

D gene: .
V gene: TRBV7-2
CDR3 length: 14
clone size: .
J gene: TRBJ1-2
CDR3 protein: CASSFPGLVYGYTF
CDR3 DNA: TGTGCCAGCAGCTTCCCGGGACTAGTATATGGCTACACCTTC

D gene: .
V gene: TRBV2
CDR3 length: 16
clone size: .
J gene: TRBJ2-1
CDR3 protein: CASSPTSSVAYNEQFF
CDR3 DNA: TGTGCCAGCAGTCCCACCTCTAGCGTGGCTTACAATGAGCAGTTCTTC

D gene: TRBD2
V gene: TRBV7-2
CDR3 length: 16
clone size: .
J gene: TRBJ2-7
CDR3 protein: CASSLVSGRNSYEQYF
CDR3 DNA: TGTGCCAGCAGCTTAGTGAGCGGGAGAAATTCGTACGAGCAGTACTTC

D gene: TRBD1
V gene: TRBV25-1
CDR3 length: 15
clone size: .
J gene: TRBJ2-7
CDR3 protein: CASSGAGTVIHEQYF
CDR3 DNA: TGTGCCAGCAGTGGGGCCGGGACAGTGATCCACGAGCAGTACTTC

D gene: TRBD1
V gene: TRBV28
CDR3 length: 16
clone size: .
J gene: TRBJ1-2
CDR3 protein: CASSPLDRGQGYGYTF
CDR3 DNA: TGTGCCAGCAGTCCACTCGACAGGGGGCAAGGCTATGGCTACACCTTC

D gene: .
V gene: TRBV4-1
CDR3 length: 15
clone size: .
J gene: TRBJ2-7
CDR3 protein: CASSQILGGTYEQYF
CDR3 DNA: TGCGCCAGCAGCCAGATCCTCGGGGGAACCTACGAGCAGTACTTC

D gene: .
V gene: TRBV10-2
CDR3 length: 17
clone size: once
J gene: TRBJ1-4
CDR3 protein: CASSEVSGFATNEKLFF
CDR3 DNA: TGCGCCAGCAGTGAGGTCTCAGGGTTCGCAACTAATGAAAAACTGTTTTTT

D gene: TRBD2
V gene: TRBV5-1
CDR3 length: 16
clone size: .
J gene: TRBJ2-7
CDR3 protein: CASSLEAGGTSYEQYF
CDR3 DNA: TGCGCCAGCAGCTTGGAAGCGGGGGGGACCTCCTACGAGCAGTACTTC

D gene: .
V gene: TRBV6-1
CDR3 length: 18
clone size: once
J gene: TRBJ2-6
CDR3 protein: CASSEPPEGASGANVLTF
CDR3 DNA: TGTGCCAGCAGTGAACCCCCAGAGGGCGCCTCTGGGGCCAACGTCCTGACTTTC

D gene: .
V gene: TRBV5-6
CDR3 length: 18
clone size: .
J gene: TRBJ2-1
CDR3 protein: CASSSTSGYTDSYNEQFF
CDR3 DNA: TGTGCCAGCAGCTCGACCTCAGGGTACACCGACTCCTACAATGAGCAGTTCTTC

D gene: TRBD1
V gene: TRBV4-3
CDR3 length: 16
clone size: .
J gene: TRBJ2-2
CDR3 protein: CASSQGTGGHTGELFF
CDR3 DNA: TGCGCCAGCAGCCAAGGGACAGGGGGCCATACCGGGGAGCTGTTTTTT

D gene: .
V gene: TRBV2
CDR3 length: 12
clone size: .
J gene: TRBJ2-3
CDR3 protein: CASRLAVDTQYF
CDR3 DNA: TGTGCCAGCAGACTAGCAGTCGATACGCAGTATTTT

D gene: .
V gene: TRBV4-3
CDR3 length: 15
clone size: .
J gene: TRBJ1-2
CDR3 protein: CASSQVGQSLYGYTF
CDR3 DNA: TGCGCCAGCAGCCAGGTTGGACAGAGCCTCTATGGCTACACCTTC

D gene: TRBD1
V gene: TRBV29-1
CDR3 length: 12
clone size: .
J gene: TRBJ1-2
CDR3 protein: CSDWGQGDGYTF
CDR3 DNA: TGCAGCGACTGGGGACAGGGTGACGGCTACACCTTC

D gene: .
V gene: TRBV14
CDR3 length: 14
clone size: once
J gene: TRBJ1-2
CDR3 protein: CASSHVARGYGYTF
CDR3 DNA: TGTGCCAGCAGCCACGTCGCCAGGGGCTATGGCTACACCTTC

D gene: TRBD2
V gene: TRBV18
CDR3 length: 15
clone size: .
J gene: TRBJ2-7
CDR3 protein: CASSPTSGGAYEQYF
CDR3 DNA: TGTGCCAGCTCACCAACTAGCGGGGGGGCGTACGAGCAGTACTTC

D gene: TRBD1
V gene: TRBV27
CDR3 length: 13
clone size: .
J gene: TRBJ2-1
CDR3 protein: CASRTGVVNEQFF
CDR3 DNA: TGTGCCAGCAGGACAGGGGTGGTCAATGAGCAGTTCTTC

D gene: .
V gene: TRBV5-1
CDR3 length: 14
clone size: .
J gene: TRBJ1-1
CDR3 protein: CASSSTGYNTEAFF
CDR3 DNA: TGCGCCAGCAGCTCTACAGGGTACAACACTGAAGCTTTCTTT

D gene: TRBD2
V gene: TRBV19
CDR3 length: 16
clone size: .
J gene: TRBJ2-5
CDR3 protein: CASSIIAGGHQETQYF
CDR3 DNA: TGTGCCAGTAGTATAATAGCGGGGGGGCATCAAGAGACCCAGTACTTC

D gene: .
V gene: TRBV4-1
CDR3 length: 14
clone size: few
J gene: TRBJ2-2
CDR3 protein: CASSQFGVAGELFF
CDR3 DNA: TGCGCCAGCAGCCAATTCGGGGTGGCCGGGGAGCTGTTTTTT

D gene: .
V gene: TRBV7-9
CDR3 length: 15
clone size: .
J gene: TRBJ1-1
CDR3 protein: CASSLRKGMNTEAFF
CDR3 DNA: TGTGCCAGCAGCTTGCGGAAGGGGATGAACACTGAAGCTTTCTTT

D gene: .
V gene: TRBV18
CDR3 length: 14
clone size: .
J gene: TRBJ2-3
CDR3 protein: CASGKSGGTDTQYF
CDR3 DNA: TGTGCCAGCGGTAAATCAGGGGGCACAGATACGCAGTATTTT

D gene: TRBD1
V gene: TRBV27
CDR3 length: 16
clone size: .
J gene: TRBJ1-1
CDR3 protein: CASSRDRGRVDTEAFF
CDR3 DNA: TGTGCCAGTTCGCGCGACAGGGGGAGGGTGGACACTGAAGCTTTCTTT

D gene: TRBD1
V gene: TRBV5-5
CDR3 length: 15
clone size: few
J gene: TRBJ1-1
CDR3 protein: CASSRFGQGGTEAFF
CDR3 DNA: TGTGCCAGCAGTCGCTTCGGACAGGGGGGAACTGAAGCTTTCTTT

D gene: TRBD1
V gene: TRBV18
CDR3 length: 16
clone size: .
J gene: TRBJ1-3
CDR3 protein: CASSPAQGITGNTIYF
CDR3 DNA: TGTGCCAGCTCACCTGCACAGGGGATCACTGGAAACACCATATATTTT

D gene: TRBD2
V gene: TRBV9
CDR3 length: 16
clone size: .
J gene: TRBJ2-3
CDR3 protein: CASSVKTGGPQDTQYF
CDR3 DNA: TGTGCCAGCAGCGTAAAAACGGGGGGGCCCCAAGATACGCAGTATTTT

D gene: TRBD1
V gene: TRBV28
CDR3 length: 15
clone size: many
J gene: TRBJ1-5
CDR3 protein: CASRPRTGGNQPQHF
CDR3 DNA: TGTGCCAGCAGACCCCGGACAGGCGGCAATCAGCCCCAGCATTTT

D gene: .
V gene: TRBV6-6
CDR3 length: 16
clone size: .
J gene: TRBJ1-2
CDR3 protein: CASSSSGQPLIYGYTF
CDR3 DNA: TGTGCCAGCAGTTCGTCCGGACAGCCCCTAATCTATGGCTACACCTTC

D gene: .
V gene: TRBV7-2
CDR3 length: 15
clone size: .
J gene: TRBJ2-1
CDR3 protein: CASSLGAGRYNEQFF
CDR3 DNA: TGTGCCAGCAGCTTAGGTGCGGGGAGATACAATGAGCAGTTCTTC

D gene: TRBD1
V gene: TRBV10-3
CDR3 length: 15
clone size: few
J gene: TRBJ1-3
CDR3 protein: CAISETGGSGNTIYF
CDR3 DNA: TGTGCCATCAGTGAGACAGGGGGGTCTGGAAACACCATATATTTT

D gene: .
V gene: TRBV6-7
CDR3 length: 17
clone size: .
J gene: TRBJ2-4
CDR3 protein: CASSYFRQLPGKNIQYF
CDR3 DNA: TGTGCCAGCAGTTACTTCCGACAACTCCCGGGAAAAAACATTCAGTACTTC

D gene: TRBD2
V gene: TRBV4-1
CDR3 length: 17
clone size: .
J gene: TRBJ2-5
CDR3 protein: CASSQAPWTGGMETQYF
CDR3 DNA: TGCGCCAGCAGCCAAGCTCCCTGGACGGGGGGTATGGAGACCCAGTACTTC

D gene: TRBD1
V gene: TRBV4-2
CDR3 length: 16
clone size: .
J gene: TRBJ2-7
CDR3 protein: CASSQAGTGGIYEQYF
CDR3 DNA: TGTGCCAGCAGCCAGGCCGGGACAGGGGGCATCTACGAGCAGTACTTC

D gene: .
V gene: TRBV27
CDR3 length: 12
clone size: .
J gene: TRBJ1-2
CDR3 protein: CASSLSGHGYTF
CDR3 DNA: TGTGCCAGCAGTTTATCGGGCCATGGCTACACCTTC

D gene: .
V gene: TRBV5-1
CDR3 length: 15
clone size: .
J gene: TRBJ1-5
CDR3 protein: CASSSGGGSDQPQHF
CDR3 DNA: TGCGCCAGCAGCTCGGGTGGAGGGAGTGATCAGCCCCAGCATTTT

D gene: .
V gene: TRBV4-2
CDR3 length: 15
clone size: .
J gene: TRBJ2-1
CDR3 protein: CASSQGQARHNEQFF
CDR3 DNA: TGTGCCAGCAGCCAAGGACAGGCTAGGCACAATGAGCAGTTCTTC